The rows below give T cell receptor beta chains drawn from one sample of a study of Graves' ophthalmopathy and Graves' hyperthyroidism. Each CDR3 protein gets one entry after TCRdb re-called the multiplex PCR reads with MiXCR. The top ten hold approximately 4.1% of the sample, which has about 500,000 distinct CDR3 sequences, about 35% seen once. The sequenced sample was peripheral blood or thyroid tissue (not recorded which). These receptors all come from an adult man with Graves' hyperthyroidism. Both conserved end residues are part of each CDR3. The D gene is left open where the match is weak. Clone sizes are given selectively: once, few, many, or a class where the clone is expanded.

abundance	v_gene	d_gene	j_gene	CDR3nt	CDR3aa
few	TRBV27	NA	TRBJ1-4	TGTGCCAGCAGTCCCGGGACGGAGAATGAAAAACTGTTTTTT	CASSPGTENEKLFF
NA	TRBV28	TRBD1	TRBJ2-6	TGTGCCAGCTTGGGACAGGGGGCGTCTGGGGCCAACGTCCTGACTTTC	CASLGQGASGANVLTF
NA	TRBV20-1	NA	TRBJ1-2	TGCAGTGCCCGGGCAGGGGACTTTTATGGCTACACCTTC	CSARAGDFYGYTF
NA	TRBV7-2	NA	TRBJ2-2	TGTGCCAGCAGGCTACAGGGAAATGCCGGGGAGCTGTTTTTT	CASRLQGNAGELFF
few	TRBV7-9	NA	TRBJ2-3	TGTGCCAGCAGCTTAGTTGGGGGGAAAAGGGCAGATACGCAGTATTTT	CASSLVGGKRADTQYF
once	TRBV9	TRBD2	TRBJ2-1	TGTGCCAGCAGTGAACTAGCGGGAGGGCAGAGGGATGAGCAGTTCTTC	CASSELAGGQRDEQFF
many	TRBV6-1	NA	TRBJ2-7	TGTGCCAGCAGTGAAGCAGGGGGGAAGGGGGTGATCCCCTACGAGCAGTACTTC	CASSEAGGKGVIPYEQYF
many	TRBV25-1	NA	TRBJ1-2	TGTGCCAGCAGTGATGGGACAAAGTATGGCTACACCTTC	CASSDGTKYGYTF
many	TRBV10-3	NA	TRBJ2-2	TGTGCCATCACCAAAGGCCAGGGGCGGACCGGGGAGCTGTTTTTT	CAITKGQGRTGELFF
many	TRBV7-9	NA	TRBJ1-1	TGTGCCAGCAGCCCCCCTCGGAATTCGATGAACACTGAAGCTTTCTTT	CASSPPRNSMNTEAFF
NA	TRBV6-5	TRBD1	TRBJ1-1	TGTGCCAGCAGTACGGGACAGACGAACACTGAAGCTTTCTTT	CASSTGQTNTEAFF
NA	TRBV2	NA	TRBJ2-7	TGTGCCAGCAACCGGGGCAGCGTTACCTACGAGCAGCACTTC	CASNRGSVTYEQHF
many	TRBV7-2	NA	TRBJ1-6	TGTGCCAGCAGCTTAGGGACCTTTAATTCACCCCTCCACTTT	CASSLGTFNSPLHF
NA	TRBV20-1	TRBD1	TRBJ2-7	TGCAGTGCGGGAGGGGACAGGGGCACGACCGGGGAGCAGTACTTC	CSAGGDRGTTGEQYF
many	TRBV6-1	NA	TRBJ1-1	TGTGCCAGCAGTGAAGCGCCCAGGGGCACGAACACTGAAGCTTTCTTT	CASSEAPRGTNTEAFF
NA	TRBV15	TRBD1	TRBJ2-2	TGTGCCACCAGCGCATGGACAGGTACTAACACCGGGGAGCTGTTTTTT	CATSAWTGTNTGELFF
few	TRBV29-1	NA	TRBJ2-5	TGCAGCGTTGAGACTGGAGCCCAAGAGACCCAGTACTTC	CSVETGAQETQYF
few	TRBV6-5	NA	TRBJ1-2	TGTGCCAGCAGTTACACCGGGCTAGGGTCTTATGGCTACACCTTC	CASSYTGLGSYGYTF
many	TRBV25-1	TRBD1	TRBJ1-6	TGTGCCAGCAGTGACCGACAGGGCGGTAATTCACCCCTCCACTTT	CASSDRQGGNSPLHF
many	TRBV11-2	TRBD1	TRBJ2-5	TGTGCCAGCAATAACAGGGGGCCAGAGACCCAGTACTTC	CASNNRGPETQYF
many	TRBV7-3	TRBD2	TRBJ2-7	TGTGCCAGCAGTCTTACTAGCGGGAGCTTCTACGAGCAGTACTTC	CASSLTSGSFYEQYF
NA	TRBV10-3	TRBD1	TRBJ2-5	TGTGCCATCAGTGAGTCAGGGGGCCTGGAGACCCAGTACTTC	CAISESGGLETQYF
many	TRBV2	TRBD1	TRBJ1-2	TGTGCCAGCAGTGAAGGGGCGGGACAGTTCTATGGCTACACCTTC	CASSEGAGQFYGYTF
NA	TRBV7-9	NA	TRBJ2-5	TGTGCCAGCAGCTTTCTCGGAATAGGCCAAGAGACCCAGTACTTC	CASSFLGIGQETQYF
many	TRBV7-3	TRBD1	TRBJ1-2	TGTGCCAGCAGCTTCCCCCGGGGGTGGGACAGGGGCGGAGGCTACACCTTC	CASSFPRGWDRGGGYTF
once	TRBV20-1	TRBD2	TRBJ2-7	TGCAGTGCTAGAGTGGGAGGGGTGGCAGATACGCAGTACTTC	CSARVGGVADTQYF
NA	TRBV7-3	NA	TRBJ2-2	TGTGCCAGCAGTGCCTGGGGGACACGGAACACCGGGGAGCTGTTTTTT	CASSAWGTRNTGELFF
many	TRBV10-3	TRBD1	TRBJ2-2	TGTGCCATCAGCAGGACGACAGGGACCGGGGAGCTGTTTTTT	CAISRTTGTGELFF
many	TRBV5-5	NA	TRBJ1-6	TGTGCCAGCACCCGACCGGACAGCTCCTATAATTCACCCCTCCACTTT	CASTRPDSSYNSPLHF
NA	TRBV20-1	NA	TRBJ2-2	TGCAGTGCTAGAGAAGTGATGGGGTCAGGGGGGGTAACCGGGGAGCTGTTTTTT	CSAREVMGSGGVTGELFF
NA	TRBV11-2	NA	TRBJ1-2	TGTGCCAGCACGTCCGGGACTGACTATGGCTACACCTTC	CASTSGTDYGYTF
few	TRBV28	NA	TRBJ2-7	TGTGCCAGCAGTCCCTACCGCGGGGAAGGCTACGAGCAGTACTTC	CASSPYRGEGYEQYF
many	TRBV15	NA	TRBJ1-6	TGTGCCACCAGCAGAGAGGAGGGGGAGGCCCTCCACTTT	CATSREEGEALHF